A selection of T cell receptor beta chains follows, all from one sample in a study of T cells after yellow fever vaccination. MiXCR was run by TCRdb on the 5' RACE reads, yielding one entry per CDR3 protein. The sample carries 200,000 to 300,000 distinct CDR3 sequences, 6.7% recorded once. Source: CD4+ T cells sorted from PBMCs, taken on the day of the yellow fever booster vaccination. The receptor source for this set is a man under 40 who received the YFV17D yellow fever vaccine. The conserved cysteine and the conserved F or W are not part of the CDR3 here. Each record gives: D gene, V gene, CDR3 protein. The D gene is left open where the match is weak.

d_call: TRBD2; v_call: TRBV20-1; cdr3_aa: SARDRPAGGLKTQY
d_call: -; v_call: TRBV29-1; cdr3_aa: SVGASPNEQF
d_call: -; v_call: TRBV5-4; cdr3_aa: ASHGTGYEQY
d_call: TRBD2; v_call: TRBV18; cdr3_aa: ASSLRLAGDLYNEQF
d_call: TRBD2; v_call: TRBV20-1; cdr3_aa: SNRGAGVGETQY
d_call: TRBD2; v_call: TRBV12-3/TRBV12-4; cdr3_aa: ASSLTSGRALVN
d_call: -; v_call: TRBV12-3/TRBV12-4; cdr3_aa: ASRTTDSSGYT
d_call: TRBD2; v_call: TRBV29-1; cdr3_aa: SAEGGSSYNEQF
d_call: -; v_call: TRBV20-1; cdr3_aa: SASTVALSSYNEQF
d_call: TRBD2; v_call: TRBV4-3; cdr3_aa: ASSLLAGRETQY
d_call: TRBD2; v_call: TRBV20-1; cdr3_aa: SAQRDSNTDTQY
d_call: -; v_call: TRBV28; cdr3_aa: ASSHLGSTGELF
d_call: TRBD2; v_call: TRBV28; cdr3_aa: ASTGGRRYEQY
d_call: TRBD2; v_call: TRBV20-1; cdr3_aa: SARAGLAGGRVGTDTQY
d_call: TRBD2; v_call: TRBV7-3; cdr3_aa: ASSTPGLRNEQF
d_call: TRBD1; v_call: TRBV2; cdr3_aa: ASSPQGSYEQY
d_call: -; v_call: TRBV23-1; cdr3_aa: ASSQSPSTDTQY
d_call: TRBD2; v_call: TRBV11-2; cdr3_aa: ASSLGTRRNNEQF
d_call: -; v_call: TRBV28; cdr3_aa: ASSLRGRLNEQF
d_call: -; v_call: TRBV5-1; cdr3_aa: ASSLWLLPNEQF
d_call: -; v_call: TRBV24-1; cdr3_aa: ATQGMNTEAF
d_call: -; v_call: TRBV20-1; cdr3_aa: SARSPMGAGEQY
d_call: TRBD1; v_call: TRBV6-1; cdr3_aa: ASRTGKTANTGELF
d_call: -; v_call: TRBV11-2; cdr3_aa: ASSPRRVTGQY
d_call: TRBD2; v_call: TRBV3-1; cdr3_aa: ASSQERLAGRNEQF
d_call: -; v_call: TRBV29-1; cdr3_aa: SGVSTNEQF
d_call: -; v_call: TRBV20-1; cdr3_aa: SPRELAKNIQY
d_call: -; v_call: TRBV30; cdr3_aa: ALPLGPYNEQF
d_call: -; v_call: TRBV27; cdr3_aa: ASSLSPGLRSYEQY
d_call: TRBD1; v_call: TRBV20-1; cdr3_aa: SARDPIQGAWQPQH
d_call: -; v_call: TRBV5-8; cdr3_aa: ASSKGLGSTDTQY
d_call: -; v_call: TRBV9; cdr3_aa: ASSVGIGPQETQY
d_call: -; v_call: TRBV12-3/TRBV12-4; cdr3_aa: ASSFGQGGYNEQF
d_call: TRBD2; v_call: TRBV5-1; cdr3_aa: ASTRPELAGGFDEQF
d_call: -; v_call: TRBV5-1; cdr3_aa: ASSFPGSHEQY
d_call: -; v_call: TRBV20-1; cdr3_aa: SARDMLARTDTQY
d_call: -; v_call: TRBV5-1; cdr3_aa: ASSNSRPNTDTQY
d_call: -; v_call: TRBV7-2; cdr3_aa: ASSLGHRVRYNEQF
d_call: -; v_call: TRBV5-1; cdr3_aa: ASSLVGYNEQF
d_call: -; v_call: TRBV12-3/TRBV12-4; cdr3_aa: ASSLGQGEAF
d_call: -; v_call: TRBV2; cdr3_aa: ASSVGGNTGELF
d_call: -; v_call: TRBV6-1; cdr3_aa: ASKRSRNTEAF
d_call: TRBD2; v_call: TRBV2; cdr3_aa: ASSSSGRAGEQF
d_call: -; v_call: TRBV6-5; cdr3_aa: ASSYSTANTEAF
d_call: -; v_call: TRBV7-2; cdr3_aa: ASSLGRGLISYNEQF